This TCR beta chain was sequenced during a study of Graves' ophthalmopathy and Graves' hyperthyroidism (dated by TCRdb to the late 2010s). For the wider study: Peripheral blood was collected before any treatment was given, at the time of initial diagnosis. TCR beta repertoire signatures were used to distinguish Graves' ophthalmopathy from Graves' hyperthyroidism and to predict progression to ophthalmopathy. An independent validation cohort comprised around 19 hyperthyroidism patients and over 15 patients who later progressed from hyperthyroidism to ophthalmopathy. In total, 120 to 150 blood samples were TCR-sequenced: approximately 42 ophthalmopathy, over 70 hyperthyroidism and around 17 hyperthyroidism-to-ophthalmopathy patients. Following sampling, methimazole starting at 30 mg daily was administered to hyperthyroidism patients, and high-dose intravenous methylprednisolone was administered to ophthalmopathy patients. To explore V-J signatures distinguishing ophthalmopathy from hyperthyroidism, a discovery set of 100 or so patients (roughly 42 ophthalmopathy, around 55 stable hyperthyroidism) was enrolled. T-cell repertoires of thyroid tissue and blood were compared in a handful of hyperthyroidism patients. Results and caveats for the whole study, not just this receptor: No statistical method was used to predetermine the sample size, and group allocation was not hidden from the investigators. Most expanded thyroid clonotypes with frequency above 0.001 were also detected in blood, suggesting blood repertoires may reflect the thyroid immune response. In validation, the model predicted ophthalmopathy progression with roughly 68% sensitivity and about 77% specificity; 12 predicted patients were CT-confirmed with GO in a median of 6.5 months. Ophthalmopathy was separated from stable hyperthyroidism by the 13-signature model with 85% to 90% sensitivity and about 83% specificity in cross-validation and with 80%/75% in the test set.

This clonotype occurred many times. Its antigen target is currently unknown. No base quality values were provided; no much bigger clone lies one nucleotide off. Hyperthyroidism was considered stable if no progression to ophthalmopathy occurred within 18 months of follow-up. Hyperthyroidism patients were newly diagnosed, were aged 18 to 65 years, and had a disease duration under 2 months. Patients with other autoimmune diseases, uncontrolled infections, pregnancy or lactation were excluded. Clinical symptoms, serum thyroxine, TRAb, thyroid ultrasound and orbital computed tomography were used for diagnosis. Ficoll-Paque density gradient centrifugation was used to isolate PBMCs from about 9 ml of fresh peripheral blood. Total RNA was extracted using Trizol reagent, and RNA quality was checked on an Agilent 2100 Bioanalyzer. CDR1 and CDR2 (DFQATT, SNEGSKA) derive from the germline V gene (reference sequence). Including cysteine and phenylalanine, the CDR3 has 14 amino acids. Kept here is only the CDR3 DNA, which spans 42 bases and is read in frame from base 1. V is shortened by 4 bases, J by 6 bases, and the region joining them spans 15 bases.

For repertoire sequencing, the TCR beta CDR3 regions were amplified from RNA transcripts. The first round of RT-PCR was done with HTBI primers and the Qiagen OneStep RT-PCR kit, and was followed by a second round of multiplex PCR, then size selection and purification. Sequencing of the libraries was carried out on an Illumina HiSeq2000 in paired-end mode with 100 bp reads. As for the original processing: SOAPnuke was used to process the reads, removing any read that contained adapters or uncalled bases, had a mean Phred below 15, or lacked an exact match to the constant primer or identifier. High-quality paired reads were merged with COPE v1.2.5. Each unique nucleotide sequence was treated as a clonotype, and MiTCR v1.1 was used to align the clonotypes to the IMGT TRB V, D and J references. The analysis was limited to V-J combinations with a frequency above 0.0001, which together covered roughly 99% of the repertoires. For each V-J combination, a TCR clonal expansion and chaos score was defined as the ratio of F50 clonal expansion to chaos observed in the TCRdist matrix. Welch's t-statistics and random forest were used to narrow the features down to approximately twelve V-J combinations, which were then fed into a naive Bayes classifier. The Morisita-Horn index was used to measure how similar the thyroid and blood repertoires were. TCRdb redid the processing of the public reads, applying fastp at Q25 and MiXCR, and retained in-frame beta chains. When rows share a CDR3 protein, they turn into one entry using the most common DNA and genes. What appears here as the V and J calls and clone size reflects TCRdb's work, not the paper's. The sample includes some 360,000 distinct CDR3 sequences, with about 15% observed a single time. Jointly, the top ten make up 2% to 3% of the sample.

The sequence came from an adult woman with stable Graves' hyperthyroidism. The chain employs TRBV20-1 and TRBJ2-2; TRBD1 is perhaps the D gene, given 6 matching bases. What was sequenced was peripheral blood. The bases are TGCAGTGCTACCCGGACAGACTTCTCCGGGGAGCTGTTTTTT. This is translated as CSATRTDFSGELFF.